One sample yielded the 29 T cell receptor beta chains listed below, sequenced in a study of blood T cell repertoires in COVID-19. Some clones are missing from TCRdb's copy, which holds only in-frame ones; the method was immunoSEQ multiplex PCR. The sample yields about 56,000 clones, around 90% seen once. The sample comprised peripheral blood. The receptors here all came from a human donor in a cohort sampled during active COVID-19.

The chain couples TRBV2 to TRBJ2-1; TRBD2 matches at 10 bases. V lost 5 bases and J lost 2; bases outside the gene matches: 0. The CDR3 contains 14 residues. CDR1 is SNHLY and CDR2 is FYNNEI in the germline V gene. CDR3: CASSSGGAYNEQFF. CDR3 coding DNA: TGTGCCAGCAGTAGCGGGGGGGCCTACAATGAGCAGTTCTTC.

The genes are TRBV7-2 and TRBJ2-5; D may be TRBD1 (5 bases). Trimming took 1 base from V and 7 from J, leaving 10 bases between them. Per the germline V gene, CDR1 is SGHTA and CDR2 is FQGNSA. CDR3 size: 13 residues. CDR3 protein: CASSLDQGRTQYF. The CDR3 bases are TGTGCCAGCAGCTTAGACCAGGGTCGGACCCAGTACTTC.

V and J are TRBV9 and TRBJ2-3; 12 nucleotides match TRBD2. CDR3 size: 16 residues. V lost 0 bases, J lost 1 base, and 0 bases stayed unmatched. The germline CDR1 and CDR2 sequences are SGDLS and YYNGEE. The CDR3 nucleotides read TGTGCCAGCAGCGTAGGACTAGCGGGGGGCACAGATACGCAGTATTTT. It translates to CASSVGLAGGTDTQYF.

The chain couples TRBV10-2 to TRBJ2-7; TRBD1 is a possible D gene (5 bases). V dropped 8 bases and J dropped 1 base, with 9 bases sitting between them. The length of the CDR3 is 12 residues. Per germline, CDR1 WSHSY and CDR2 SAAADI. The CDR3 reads CASRQGSYEQYF. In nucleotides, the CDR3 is TGCGCCAGCCGTCAGGGATCCTACGAGCAGTACTTC.

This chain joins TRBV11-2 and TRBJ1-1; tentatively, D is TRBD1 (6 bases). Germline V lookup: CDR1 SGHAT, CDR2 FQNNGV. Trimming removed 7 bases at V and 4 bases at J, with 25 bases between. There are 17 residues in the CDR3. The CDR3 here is CASISGGASVGSTEAFF. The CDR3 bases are TGTGCCAGCATATCTGGGGGGGCGTCGGTTGGGTCCACTGAAGCTTTCTTT.

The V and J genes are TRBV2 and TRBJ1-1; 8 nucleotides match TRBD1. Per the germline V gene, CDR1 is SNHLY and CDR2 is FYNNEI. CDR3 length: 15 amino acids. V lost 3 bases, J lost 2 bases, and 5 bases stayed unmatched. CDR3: CASSEQGTGNTEAFF. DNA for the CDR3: TGTGCCAGCAGTGAGCAGGGGACAGGTAACACTGAAGCTTTCTTT.

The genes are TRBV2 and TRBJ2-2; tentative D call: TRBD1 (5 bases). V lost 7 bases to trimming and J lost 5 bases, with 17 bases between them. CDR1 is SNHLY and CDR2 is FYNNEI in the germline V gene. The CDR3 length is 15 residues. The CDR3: CASNLGQGRTGELFF. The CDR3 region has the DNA TGTGCCAGCAACTTAGGGCAGGGTAGAACCGGGGAGCTGTTTTTT. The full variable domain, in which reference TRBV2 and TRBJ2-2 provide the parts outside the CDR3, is EPEVTQTPSHQVTQMGQEVILRCVPISNHLYFYWYRQILGQKVEFLVSFYNNEISEKSEIFDDQFSVERPDGSNFTLKIRSTKLEDSAMYFCASNLGQGRTGELFFGEGSRLTVL.

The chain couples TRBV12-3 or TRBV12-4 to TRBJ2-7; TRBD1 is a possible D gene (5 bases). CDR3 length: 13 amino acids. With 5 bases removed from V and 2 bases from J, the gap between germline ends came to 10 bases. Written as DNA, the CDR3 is TGTGCCAGCAGTCCGACAGCCGCCTACGAGCAGTACTTC. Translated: CASSPTAAYEQYF.

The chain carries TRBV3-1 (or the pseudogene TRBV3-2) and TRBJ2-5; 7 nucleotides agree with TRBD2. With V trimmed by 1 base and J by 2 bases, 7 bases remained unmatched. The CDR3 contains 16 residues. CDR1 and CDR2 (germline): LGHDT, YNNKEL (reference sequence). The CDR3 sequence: CASSQGGASGQETQYF. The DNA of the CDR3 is TGTGCCAGCAGCCAAGGAGGTGCTAGCGGACAAGAGACCCAGTACTTC.

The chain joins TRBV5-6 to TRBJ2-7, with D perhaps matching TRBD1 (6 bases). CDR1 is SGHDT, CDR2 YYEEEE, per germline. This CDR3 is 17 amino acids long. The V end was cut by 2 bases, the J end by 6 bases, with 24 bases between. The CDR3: CASSFSYGEVRGSEQYF. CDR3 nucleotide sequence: TGTGCCAGCAGCTTTTCTTACGGGGAAGTCAGGGGATCCGAGCAGTACTTC.

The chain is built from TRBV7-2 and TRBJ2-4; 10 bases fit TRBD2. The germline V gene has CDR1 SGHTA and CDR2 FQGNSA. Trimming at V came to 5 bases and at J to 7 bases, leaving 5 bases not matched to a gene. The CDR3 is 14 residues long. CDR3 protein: CASSVRTSGNIQYF. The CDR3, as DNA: TGTGCCAGCAGCGTTCGGACTAGCGGCAACATTCAGTACTTC.

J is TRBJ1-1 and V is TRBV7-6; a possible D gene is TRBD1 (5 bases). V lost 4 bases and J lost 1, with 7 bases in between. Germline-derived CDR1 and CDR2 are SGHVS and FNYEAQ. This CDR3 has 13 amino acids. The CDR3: CASSSQENTEAFF. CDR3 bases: TGTGCCAGCAGCTCACAGGAGAACACTGAAGCTTTCTTT.

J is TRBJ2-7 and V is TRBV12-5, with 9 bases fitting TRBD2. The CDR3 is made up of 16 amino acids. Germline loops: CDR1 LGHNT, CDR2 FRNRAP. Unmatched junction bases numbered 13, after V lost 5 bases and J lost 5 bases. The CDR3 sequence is CASGPVAGGPLDEQYF. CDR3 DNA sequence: TGTGCTAGTGGTCCCGTCGCGGGGGGGCCTCTGGACGAGCAGTACTTC.

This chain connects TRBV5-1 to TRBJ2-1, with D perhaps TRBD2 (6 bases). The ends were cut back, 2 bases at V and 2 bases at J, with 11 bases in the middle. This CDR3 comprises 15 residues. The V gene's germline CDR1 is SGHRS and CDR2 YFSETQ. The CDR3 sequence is CASSFGTGAYNEQFF. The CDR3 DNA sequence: TGCGCCAGCAGCTTTGGGACGGGAGCCTACAATGAGCAGTTCTTC.

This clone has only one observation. The CDR3 sequence is CASSPRQGPFHTQYF. As DNA, the CDR3 is TGTGCCAGCAGCCCTCGACAGGGGCCCTTCCATACGCAGTATTTT. V and J are TRBV27 and TRBJ2-3, with 8 bases fitting TRBD1. Losses at the gene ends were 6 bases for V and 7 bases for J; bases not matched to a gene: 12. In germline, CDR1 is MNHEY, CDR2 SMNVEV (reference sequence). The CDR3 runs 15 residues.

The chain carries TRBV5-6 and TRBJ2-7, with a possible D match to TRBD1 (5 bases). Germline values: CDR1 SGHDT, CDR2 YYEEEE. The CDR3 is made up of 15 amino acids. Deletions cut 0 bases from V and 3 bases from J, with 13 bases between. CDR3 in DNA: TGTGCCAGCAGCTTGGCCCAGGACACAGACTACGAGCAGTACTTC. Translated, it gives CASSLAQDTDYEQYF.

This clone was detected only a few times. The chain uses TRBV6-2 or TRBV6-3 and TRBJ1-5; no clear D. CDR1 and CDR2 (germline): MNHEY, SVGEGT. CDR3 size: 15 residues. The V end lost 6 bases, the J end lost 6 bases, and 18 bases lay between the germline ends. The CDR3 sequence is CASSRMVGLGQPQHF. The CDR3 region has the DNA TGTGCCAGCAGCCGAATGGTCGGACTAGGTCAGCCCCAGCATTTT.

The CDR3 sequence is CASSLGQGTGANVLTF. The CDR3 bases are TGTGCCAGCAGCCTCGGGCAGGGGACCGGGGCCAACGTCCTGACTTTC. The gene calls are TRBV3-1 (or the pseudogene TRBV3-2) and TRBJ2-6; D may be TRBD1 (6 bases). Trimming stripped 4 bases from V and 4 bases from J, with 14 bases between. CDR3 length equals 16 residues. Germline V lookup: CDR1 LGHDT, CDR2 YNNKEL (reference sequence).

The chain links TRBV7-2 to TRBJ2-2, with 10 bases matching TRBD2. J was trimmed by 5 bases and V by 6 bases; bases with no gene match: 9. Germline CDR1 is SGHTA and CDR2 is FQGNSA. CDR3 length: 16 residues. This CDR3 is CASRQRGGIRTGELFF. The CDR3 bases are TGTGCCAGCAGACAGCGGGGGGGCATTCGTACCGGGGAGCTGTTTTTT.

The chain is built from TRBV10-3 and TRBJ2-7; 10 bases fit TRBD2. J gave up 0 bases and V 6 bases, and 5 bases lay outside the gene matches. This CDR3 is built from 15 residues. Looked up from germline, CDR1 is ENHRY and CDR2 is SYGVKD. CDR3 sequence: CAIRAASGSSYEQYF. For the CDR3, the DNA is TGTGCCATCAGGGCGGCTAGCGGGAGCTCCTACGAGCAGTACTTC.

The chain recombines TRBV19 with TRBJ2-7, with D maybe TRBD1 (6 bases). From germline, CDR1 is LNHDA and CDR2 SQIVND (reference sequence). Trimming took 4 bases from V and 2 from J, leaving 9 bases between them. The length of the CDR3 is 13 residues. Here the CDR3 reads CASSTGQTYEQYF. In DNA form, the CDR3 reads TGTGCCAGTAGTACAGGACAGACCTACGAGCAGTACTTC.

CDR3: CASSEAYLQGPHSNQPQHF. CDR3 bases: TGTGCCAGCAGTGAAGCGTATTTACAGGGGCCACATAGCAATCAGCCCCAGCATTTT. V and J are TRBV6-1 and TRBJ1-5, with TRBD1 identical over 7 bases. The CDR3 is 19 amino acids. Germline V gene data show CDR1 as MNHNS and CDR2 as SASEGT. After removal of 0 bases from V and 0 bases from J, the junction contained 11 bases not matched to a gene.

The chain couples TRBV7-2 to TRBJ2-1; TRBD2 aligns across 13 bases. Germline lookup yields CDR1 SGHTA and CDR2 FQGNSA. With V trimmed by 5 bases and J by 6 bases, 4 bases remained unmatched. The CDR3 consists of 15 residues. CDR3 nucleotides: TGTGCCAGCAGCCAGGGACTAGCGGGAAGCAATGAGCAGTTCTTC. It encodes CASSQGLAGSNEQFF.

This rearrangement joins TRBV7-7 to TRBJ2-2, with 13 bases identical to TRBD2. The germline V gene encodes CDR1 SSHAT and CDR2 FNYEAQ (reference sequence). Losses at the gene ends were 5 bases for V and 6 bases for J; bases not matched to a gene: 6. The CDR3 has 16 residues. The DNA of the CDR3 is TGTGCCAGCAGCAAATGGACTAGCGGGGGTCCCGGGGAGCTGTTTTTT. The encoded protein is CASSKWTSGGPGELFF.

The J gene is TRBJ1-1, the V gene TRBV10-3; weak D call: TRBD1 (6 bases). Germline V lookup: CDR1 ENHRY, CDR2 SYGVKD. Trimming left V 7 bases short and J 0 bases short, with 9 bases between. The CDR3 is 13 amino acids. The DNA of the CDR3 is TGTGCCATCACTACAGGGTTGAACACTGAAGCTTTCTTT. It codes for CAITTGLNTEAFF.

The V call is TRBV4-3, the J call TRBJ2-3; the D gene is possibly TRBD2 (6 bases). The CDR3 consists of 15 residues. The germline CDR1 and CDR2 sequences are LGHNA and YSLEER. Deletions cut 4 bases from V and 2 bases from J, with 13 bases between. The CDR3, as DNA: TGCGCCAGCAGCCTATGGGGGGTTAACACAGATACGCAGTATTTT. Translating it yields CASSLWGVNTDTQYF.

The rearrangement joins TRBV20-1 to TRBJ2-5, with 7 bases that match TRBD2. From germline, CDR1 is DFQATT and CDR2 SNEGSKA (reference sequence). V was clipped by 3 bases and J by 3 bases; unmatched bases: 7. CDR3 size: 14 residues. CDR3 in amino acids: CSASGAAGKETQYF. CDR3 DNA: TGCAGTGCTAGTGGTGCAGCGGGGAAAGAGACCCAGTACTTC.

As DNA, the CDR3 is TGTGCGGCTGGGGGACTCTACAATGAGCAGTTCTTC. Translated: CAAGGLYNEQFF. The chain combines TRBV5-4 with TRBJ2-1, with D possibly matching TRBD2 (6 bases). The CDR3 length is 12 residues. Per germline, CDR1 SGHNT and CDR2 YYREEE (reference sequence).

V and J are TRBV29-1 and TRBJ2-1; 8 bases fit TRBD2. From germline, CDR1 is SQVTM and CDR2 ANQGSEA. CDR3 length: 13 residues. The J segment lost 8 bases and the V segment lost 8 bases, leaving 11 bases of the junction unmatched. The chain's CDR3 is CSSRGASKDEQFF. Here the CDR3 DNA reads TGCAGCTCGCGGGGGGCCTCTAAGGATGAGCAGTTCTTC.